This TCR beta chain was documented in a study of blood T cell repertoires in COVID-19. Study-wide background: PBMCs, B-cell-depleted T cells, or T cells provided the cDNA or gDNA that made up the material.

Germline lookup yields CDR1 SEHNR and CDR2 FQNEAQ (reference sequence). This CDR3 has 15 residues. V trimming: 3 bases; J trimming: 2 bases; junction bases outside the gene matches: 6. Measured with immunoSEQ multiplex PCR; TCRdb has only the in-frame clones, and not every one. The table records around 100,000 clones, approximately 90% of them present only once. The chain couples TRBV7-9 to TRBJ2-5; TRBD1 aligns across 7 bases. The TCR originated in a man aged 45 to 65 with acute or convalescent COVID-19. The sample taken for sequencing was peripheral blood. The CDR3 sequence is CASSFPGTEQETQYF. The CDR3 region has the DNA TGTGCCAGCAGCTTCCCCGGGACAGAACAAGAGACCCAGTACTTC.